One T cell receptor (beta chain) is described in this entry. The data stem from a study of breast tumors, draining lymph nodes, adjacent tissues. TCRdb called the multiplex PCR reads again in MiXCR, with one record for every CDR3 protein. The sample shows 250,000 or so distinct CDR3 sequences, around 30% of them seen only once. The CDR3 loop spans 12 amino acids. V shed 9 bases and J 6 bases; nucleotides not matched to a gene: 5. From germline, CDR1 is SGDLS and CDR2 YYNGEE. Breast cancer patients provided tissue from their axillary draining lymph nodes. This chain joins TRBV9 and TRBJ2-7; 11 bases fit TRBD1. This receptor was taken from a female donor with breast cancer. Some clones in this sample may be carry-over from other donors' samples. The material sequenced was axillary lymph node tissue. CDR3 coding DNA: TGTGCCAAAAATGGGACAGGGGGCGAGCAGTACTTC. Translating it yields CAKNGTGGEQYF.